This T cell receptor (beta chain) is drawn from a study of identical twins. Findings and limits, study-wide: Models predicted too little out-of-frame TCR alpha sharing in monozygotic twins. Zero-insertion results could be subject to partial confounding by invariant MAIT and iNKT cells. Reduced insertions were recorded for abundant cord blood beta clonotypes, with no such pattern in memory repertoires.

This clonotype was seen many times. The target antigen is unknown. Unique molecular identifiers were present on the cDNA, which also gained a universal primer site by template switching. TCRdb itself ran the 5' RACE reads through MiXCR, one entry per CDR3 protein. This repertoire shows a few hundred thousand distinct CDR3 sequences, 10% to 13% found once; its top ten account for over 8%. The TCR originated in a man aged 45-65 years in good health. The sequenced material came from memory T cells sorted from blood.

CDR3 coding DNA: TGCGCCAGCAGCTTGGTGCGGGGGCGCTTTGCAGATACGCAGTATTTT. This encodes CASSLVRGRFADTQYF. The rearrangement joins TRBV5-1 to TRBJ2-3; D perhaps matches TRBD2 (7 bases). CDR3 length: 16 amino acids. Trimming pared 0 bases from V and 4 bases from J, leaving 15 bases between. CDR1 SGHRS and CDR2 YFSETQ come from the germline V gene.